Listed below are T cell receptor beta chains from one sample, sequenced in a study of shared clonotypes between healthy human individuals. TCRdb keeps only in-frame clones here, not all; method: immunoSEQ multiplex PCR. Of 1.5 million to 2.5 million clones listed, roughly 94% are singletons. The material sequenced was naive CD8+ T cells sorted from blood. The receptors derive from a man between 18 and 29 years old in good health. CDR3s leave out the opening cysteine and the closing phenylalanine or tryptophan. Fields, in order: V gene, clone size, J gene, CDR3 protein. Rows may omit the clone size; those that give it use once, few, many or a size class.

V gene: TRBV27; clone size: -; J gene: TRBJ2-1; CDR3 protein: ASSIDGDSYNEQF
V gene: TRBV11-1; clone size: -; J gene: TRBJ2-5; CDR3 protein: ASSLGLAGWETQY
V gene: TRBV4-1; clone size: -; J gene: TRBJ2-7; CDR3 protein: ASSLMAERSYEQY
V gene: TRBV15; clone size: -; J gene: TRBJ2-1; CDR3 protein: ATSRDYVGDSYNEQF
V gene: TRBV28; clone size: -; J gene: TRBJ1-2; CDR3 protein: ASQRDGVYGYT
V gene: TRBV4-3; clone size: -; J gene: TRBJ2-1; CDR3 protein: ASSRIYLTSYNEQF
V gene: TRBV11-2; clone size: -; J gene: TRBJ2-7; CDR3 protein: ASSLRQGPYEQY
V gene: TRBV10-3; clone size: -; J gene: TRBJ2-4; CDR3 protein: AISEGGQGRNIQY
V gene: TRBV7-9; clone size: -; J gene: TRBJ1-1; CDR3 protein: ASSSPGQGAYEAF
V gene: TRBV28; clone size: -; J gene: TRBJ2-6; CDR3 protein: ASSLSLENSGANVLT
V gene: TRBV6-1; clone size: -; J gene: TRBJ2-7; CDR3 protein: ASSATGTSGFGEQY
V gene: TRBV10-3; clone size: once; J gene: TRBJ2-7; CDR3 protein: AISESGQGSYEQY
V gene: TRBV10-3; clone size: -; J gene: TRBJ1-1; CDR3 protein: AISGVGAGTEAF
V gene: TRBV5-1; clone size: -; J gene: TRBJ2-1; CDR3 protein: ASSPTSGSTHEQF
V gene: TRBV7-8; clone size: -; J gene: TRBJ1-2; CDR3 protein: ASTPDSSNYGYT
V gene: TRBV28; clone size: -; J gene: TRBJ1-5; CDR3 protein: ASSSPFREGSNQPQH
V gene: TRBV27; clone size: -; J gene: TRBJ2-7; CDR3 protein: ASTTRWDRASYEQY
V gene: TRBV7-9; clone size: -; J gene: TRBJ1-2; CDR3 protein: ASRPAGRADYGYT
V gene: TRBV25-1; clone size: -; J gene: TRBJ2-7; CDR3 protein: ASSPPDPLYLAEQY
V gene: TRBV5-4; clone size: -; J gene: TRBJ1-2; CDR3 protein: ASSLHGAHSNYGYT
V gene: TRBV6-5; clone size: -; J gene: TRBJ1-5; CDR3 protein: ASSYNQGGQPQH
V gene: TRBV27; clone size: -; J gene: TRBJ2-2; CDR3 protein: ASSFTQVVRTGELF
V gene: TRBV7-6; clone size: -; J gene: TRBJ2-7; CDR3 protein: ASSLERGPYEQY
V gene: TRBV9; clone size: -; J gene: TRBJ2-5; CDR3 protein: ASSLGGEETQY
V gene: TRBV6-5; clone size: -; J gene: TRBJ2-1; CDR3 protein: ASSYSMLAGGNEQF
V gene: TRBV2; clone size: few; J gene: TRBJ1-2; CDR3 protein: ASEVRSYGYT
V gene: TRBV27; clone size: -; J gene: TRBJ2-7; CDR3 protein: ASSYRGTYEQY
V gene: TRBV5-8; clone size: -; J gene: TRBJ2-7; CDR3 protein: ASRSTPGLAEAYEQY
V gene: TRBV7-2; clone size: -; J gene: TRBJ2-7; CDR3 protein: ASSLAVGTSAAYEQY
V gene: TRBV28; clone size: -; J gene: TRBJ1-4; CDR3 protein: ASSRPNEKLF